Each of the 5 T cell receptor beta chains below was sequenced from the same sample in a study of yellow fever vaccine responses in identical twins. TCRdb reanalysed the RT-PCR reads using MiXCR and keeps one entry per CDR3 protein. Of 15,000 to 20,000 distinct CDR3 sequences listed, roughly 70% are singletons. The sample here was T cells from blood (PBMCs), unsorted or a sorted subset (not recorded which), taken before or after yellow fever vaccination (not recorded which). These receptors all come from a woman aged 18-35 years who received the yellow fever vaccine.

The rearrangement links TRBV28 to TRBJ2-7, with 8 bases matching TRBD1. The germline V gene has CDR1 MDHEN and CDR2 SYDVKM. CDR3 size: 15 residues. V shed 4 bases and J 5 bases; nucleotides not matched to a gene: 10. DNA for the CDR3: TGTGCCAGCAGTTCGGACAGGGTCCTCGTGCACGAGCAGTACTTC. Protein: CASSSDRVLVHEQYF.

The chain carries TRBV19 and TRBJ2-1, with unresolved D. This CDR3 is built from 17 residues. Trimming took off 6 bases at V and 6 bases at J, with 24 bases between the two ends. The V gene's germline CDR1 is LNHDA and CDR2 SQIVND (reference sequence). The CDR3 nucleotides read TGTGCCAGTAGCCTAATTCCGTCATTTCAACGGGTCAATGAGCAGTTCTTC. Amino acids: CASSLIPSFQRVNEQFF.

The chain uses TRBV5-5 and TRBJ2-3; 8 nucleotides agree with TRBD2. The CDR3 loop spans 14 amino acids. Trimming at V came to 0 bases and at J to 5 bases, leaving 2 bases not matched to a gene. The V gene's germline CDR1 is SGHKS and CDR2 YYEKEE (reference sequence). The CDR3, as DNA: TGTGCCAGCAGCTTGGACGGGGGGGGAGATACGCAGTATTTT. Residues: CASSLDGGGDTQYF.

The V gene is TRBV15, the J gene TRBJ1-5, with 9 bases aligning to TRBD1. The V segment lost 4 bases and the J segment 6 bases; nucleotides outside the gene matches: 16. Germline V lookup: CDR1 LNHNV, CDR2 YYDKDF (reference sequence). The CDR3 is 18 residues long. The CDR3 spells CATSKAITGTGMGQPQHF. As DNA, the CDR3 is TGTGCCACCAGCAAAGCAATTACCGGGACAGGGATGGGTCAGCCCCAGCATTTT.

CDR3 amino acids: CASSLVSGGYQETQYF. Here the CDR3 DNA reads TGTGCCAGCAGCTTAGTCAGCGGGGGGTACCAAGAGACCCAGTACTTC. The chain employs TRBV11-3 and TRBJ2-5, with TRBD2 identical over 9 bases. CDR1 is SGHNT, CDR2 YENEEA, per germline. CDR3 length: 16 residues. Trimming at V came to 1 base and at J to 0 bases, leaving 3 bases not matched to a gene. The whole variable domain, filled in from reference TRBV11-3 and TRBJ2-5, reads EAGVVQSPRYKIIEKKQPVAFWCNPISGHNTLYWYLQNLGQGPELLIRYENEEAVDDSQLPKDRFSAERLKGVDSTLKIQPAELGDSAVYLCASSLVSGGYQETQYFGPGTRLLVL.